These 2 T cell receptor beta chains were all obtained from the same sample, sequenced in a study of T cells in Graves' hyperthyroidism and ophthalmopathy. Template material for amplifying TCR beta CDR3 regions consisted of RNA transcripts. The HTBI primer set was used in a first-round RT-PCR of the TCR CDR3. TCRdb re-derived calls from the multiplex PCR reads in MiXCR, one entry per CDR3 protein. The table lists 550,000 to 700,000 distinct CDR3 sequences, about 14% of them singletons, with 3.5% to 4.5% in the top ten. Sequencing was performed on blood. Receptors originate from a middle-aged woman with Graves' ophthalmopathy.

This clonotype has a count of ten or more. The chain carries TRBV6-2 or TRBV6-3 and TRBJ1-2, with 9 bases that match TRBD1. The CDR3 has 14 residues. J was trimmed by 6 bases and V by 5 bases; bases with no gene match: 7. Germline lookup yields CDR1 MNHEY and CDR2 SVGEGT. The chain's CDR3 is CASSRDRDTNGYTF. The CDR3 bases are TGTGCCAGCAGTCGGGACAGGGACACGAATGGCTACACCTTC.

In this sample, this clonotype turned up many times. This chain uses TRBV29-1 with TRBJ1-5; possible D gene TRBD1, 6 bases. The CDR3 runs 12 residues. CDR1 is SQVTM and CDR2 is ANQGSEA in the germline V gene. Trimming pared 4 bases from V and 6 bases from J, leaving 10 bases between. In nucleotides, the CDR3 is TGCAGCGTTGGGGGGGCCGGTCAGCCCCAGCATTTT. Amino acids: CSVGGAGQPQHF.